This T cell receptor beta chain comes out of a study of blood T cell repertoires in COVID-19. Libraries were prepared by immunoSEQ multiplex PCR; TCRdb keeps only in-frame clonotypes and omits some of them. The table lists about 350,000 clones, about 90% of them singletons. Trimming left V 0 bases short and J 4 bases short, with 23 bases between. The CDR3 has 19 residues. Per the germline V gene, CDR1 is SGHDT and CDR2 is YYEEEE. This rearrangement joins TRBV5-6 to TRBJ1-3; D not certain. The sequence was obtained from a woman aged 30 to 39 who had been exposed to COVID-19. The sequenced sample was PBMCs or T cells enriched from blood (not recorded which). In nucleotides, the CDR3 is TGTGCCAGCAGCTTGGAGGTCATAACAGCCGGTTCTTTGGGAAACACCATATATTTT. This sequence encodes CASSLEVITAGSLGNTIYF. Supplemented by reference TRBV5-6 and TRBJ1-3, the full variable domain reads DAGVTQSPTHLIKTRGQQVTLRCSPKSGHDTVSWYQQALGQGPQFIFQYYEEEERQRGNFPDRFSGHQFPNYSSELNVNALLLGDSALYLCASSLEVITAGSLGNTIYFGEGSWLTVV.